This TCR beta chain stems from a study of cytomegalovirus exposure and HLA in healthy donors. In the PCR, 60 Vbeta and 13 Jbeta primers were used. Clones were read by immunoSEQ multiplex PCR, and TCRdb kept only the in-frame ones, dropping some. The table lists over 200,000 clones, around 80% of them singletons. The CDR3 runs to 15 residues. Germline CDR1 is SGHNT and CDR2 is YYREEE (reference sequence). Trimming cost V 0 bases and J 0 bases, with 8 bases left between them. Sequenced: PBMCs. J is TRBJ2-3 and V is TRBV5-4, with D possibly TRBD1 on 6 matching bases. This receptor was identified in a woman aged 40 to 55 in good health and CMV-seropositive. The CDR3 DNA reads TGTGCCAGCAGCTTGGCCACAGGGAGCACAGATACGCAGTATTTT. Translation: CASSLATGSTDTQYF.